The T cell receptor (beta chain) under discussion was sequenced for a study of cytomegalovirus exposure and HLA in healthy donors. Whole-study context: Out of fewer than 500 genotyped donors, about 80% belonged to the Caucasian-associated ancestry cluster.

PCR involved 60 Vbeta and 13 Jbeta primers. Assay used: immunoSEQ multiplex PCR; TCRdb lists only in-frame clones, some missing. The sample carries more than 200,000 clones, about 80% recorded once. This clone was found a few times. Antigen unknown. CDR1 and CDR2 from the germline V gene are LNHDA and SQIVND (reference sequence). Trimming removed 2 bases from V and 5 bases from J; junction bases left unmatched: 12. This CDR3 spans 20 amino acids. Points from the study as a whole: HLA allele associations emerged for 15,000 to 20,000 TCR beta sequences in a later analysis, at 0.05 false discovery rate.

J is TRBJ2-1 and V is TRBV19, with 16 nucleotides matching TRBD2. The receptor was isolated from a man aged 35 to 55 in good health and CMV-seropositive. The specimen sequenced was PBMCs. The CDR3 DNA reads TGTGCCAGTAGTATACAGGGGCCTACCGGGACTAGCGGGAGGGACAATGAGCAGTTCTTC. Its protein is CASSIQGPTGTSGRDNEQFF. The full variable domain, with the rest looked up from reference TRBV19 and TRBJ2-1, is DGGITQSPKYLFRKEGQNVTLSCEQNLNHDAMYWYRQDPGQGLRLIYYSQIVNDFQKGDIAEGYSVSREKKESFPLTVTSAQKNPTAFYLCASSIQGPTGTSGRDNEQFFGPGTRLTVL.